Shown below are 26 T cell receptor beta chains from a single sample sequenced in a study of blood T cell repertoires in COVID-19. Only in-frame clones appear in the TCRdb table, and some are missing; sequencing was by immunoSEQ multiplex PCR. The profile covers hundreds of thousands of clones, with approximately 90% appearing a single time and approximately 6.2% taken by the ten largest. The specimen sequenced was peripheral blood. The receptor set was obtained from a man between 60 and 70 years old who had recovered from COVID-19.

V gene TRBV9 combines with J gene TRBJ2-5, with a possible D match to TRBD2 (5 bases). The V gene lost 3 bases and the J gene lost 0 bases, with 9 bases spanning the gap. Germline lookup yields CDR1 SGDLS and CDR2 YYNGEE. The CDR3 sequence is 14 residues long. Here the CDR3 DNA reads TGTGCCAGCAGCGCCGAGGGTTACCAAGAGACCCAGTACTTC. Translating gives CASSAEGYQETQYF.

V and J are TRBV24-1 and TRBJ2-2, with TRBD2 matching 8 bases. The J segment lost 0 bases and the V segment lost 7 bases, leaving 12 bases of the junction unmatched. CDR3 size: 18 residues. Germline V gene data show CDR1 as KGHDR and CDR2 as SFDVKD. This chain's CDR3 is CATSPSGGHASNTGELFF. The CDR3 nucleotides are TGTGCCACCAGCCCCTCGGGGGGGCACGCTTCGAACACCGGGGAGCTGTTTTTT.

The chain uses TRBV5-6 and TRBJ2-2; TRBD2 might be the D (6 bases). CDR1 is SGHDT, CDR2 YYEEEE, per germline. Trimming left V 4 bases short and J 6 bases short, with 16 bases between. This CDR3 comprises 15 residues. The CDR3 sequence: CASSLSGLYAGELFF. CDR3 nucleotides: TGTGCCAGCAGCCTTAGCGGCCTTTACGCCGGGGAGCTGTTTTTT.

This chain connects TRBV6-1 to TRBJ2-7, with a possible D match to TRBD1 (5 bases). The V end was cut by 1 base, the J end by 2 bases, with 6 bases between. CDR3 length: 13 amino acids. The germline V gene encodes CDR1 MNHNS and CDR2 SASEGT. DNA for the CDR3: TGTGCCAGCAGTGAAGACAGGCCCTACGAGCAGTACTTC. Translation: CASSEDRPYEQYF.

Only one count was recorded for this clone. The chain has TRBV4-2 and TRBJ2-7; perhaps TRBD1 as D (5 bases). Germline assignment: CDR1 LGHNA and CDR2 YNFKEQ. The V gene lost 0 bases and the J gene lost 7 bases, with 13 bases spanning the gap. This CDR3 is built from 14 residues. The CDR3 nucleotides read TGTGCCAGCAGCCAAGATCGGTGGGGCCCGGAGCAGTACTTC. Translated: CASSQDRWGPEQYF.

There are a few counts of this clone. Other DNA variants within this sample encode the same CDR3. The chain links TRBV3-1 (or the pseudogene TRBV3-2) to TRBJ1-4; possibly TRBD1 for D (5 bases). The CDR3 is 15 residues long. The germline V gene has CDR1 LGHDT and CDR2 YNNKEL (reference sequence). With 2 bases removed from V and 4 bases from J, the gap between germline ends came to 11 bases. The CDR3 DNA is TGTGCCAGCAGCCAAACTCAGGGTCTTAATGAAAAACTGTTTTTT. Its protein is CASSQTQGLNEKLFF.

The genes are TRBV19 and TRBJ1-5; weak D call: TRBD1 (6 bases). The CDR3 extends over 15 amino acids. The V and J ends lost 5 bases and 4 bases respectively, with 15 bases between them. Germline loops: CDR1 LNHDA, CDR2 SQIVND (reference sequence). This CDR3 is CASSSPTGANQPQHF. In nucleotides, the CDR3 is TGTGCCAGTAGTTCCCCGACAGGCGCGAATCAGCCCCAGCATTTT.

The rearrangement uses TRBV5-6 and TRBJ2-3; no definite D call. The CDR3 extends over 14 amino acids. Germline V gives CDR1 SGHDT, CDR2 YYEEEE. Trimming shortened V by 0 bases and J by 5 bases, and 10 bases separated the two germline ends. The CDR3 DNA sequence: TGTGCCAGCAGCTTGGTTGCGGTTGGAGATACGCAGTATTTT. Translating gives CASSLVAVGDTQYF.

The gene calls are TRBV6-4 and TRBJ1-1; D perhaps matches TRBD1 (5 bases). The CDR3 extends over 16 amino acids. Germline V gives CDR1 MRHNA, CDR2 SNTAGT. V was clipped by 0 bases and J by 5 bases, with 16 bases between them. The CDR3 here is CASSDSIGGGGTEAFF. CDR3 sequence (DNA): TGTGCCAGCAGTGACTCGATCGGGGGAGGAGGGACTGAAGCTTTCTTT.

Notes on this clone: A read error may produce the germline difference seen at one junction end. The rearrangement uses TRBV5-1 and TRBJ2-1; TRBD2 might be the D (5 bases). Germline assignment: CDR1 SGHRS and CDR2 YFSETQ. CDR3 length equals 14 residues. CDR3 sequence reads: CASRLGNWENEQFF. CDR3 DNA sequence: TGCGCCAGCAGATTGGGGAACTGGGAGAATGAGCAGTTCTTC.

As DNA, the CDR3 is TGTGCCAGCAGTTTTGCGGGCGGGAGCTCCTACAATGAGCAGTTCTTC. Translated, it gives CASSFAGGSSYNEQFF. V usage is TRBV28 and J usage is TRBJ2-1, with 7 bases that match TRBD2. The CDR3 runs to 16 residues. With V trimmed by 3 bases and J by 0 bases, 5 bases remained unmatched. The germline gives CDR1 MDHEN, CDR2 SYDVKM.

The chain carries TRBV27 and TRBJ2-4; D unresolved. The V gene lost 2 bases and the J gene lost 0 bases, with 17 bases spanning the gap. Germline CDR1 reads MNHEY; CDR2 reads SMNVEV (reference sequence). The CDR3 contains 18 residues. The CDR3 protein is CASSLGAEANLAKNIQYF. DNA for the CDR3: TGTGCCAGCAGTTTAGGAGCAGAAGCTAACCTAGCCAAAAACATTCAGTACTTC.

The chain links TRBV2 to TRBJ1-1; D unresolved. V dropped 4 bases and J dropped 1 base, with 7 bases sitting between them. Germline V lookup: CDR1 SNHLY, CDR2 FYNNEI. There are 13 residues in the CDR3. CDR3 protein: CASSVSWNTEAFF. The CDR3 DNA follows: TGTGCCAGCAGTGTTAGCTGGAACACTGAAGCTTTCTTT.

The chain couples TRBV27 to TRBJ2-1; 11 nucleotides match TRBD2. CDR1 is MNHEY and CDR2 is SMNVEV in the germline V gene (reference sequence). The CDR3 length is 13 residues. V gave up 8 bases and J gave up 4 bases; unmatched junction bases: 1. The CDR3, as DNA: TGTGCCAGCGGGACTAGCGGATACAATGAGCAGTTCTTC. It translates to CASGTSGYNEQFF.

Ten or more counts support this clone. J is TRBJ1-3 and V is TRBV10-1; possible D gene TRBD1, 5 bases. The CDR3 runs to 16 residues. Between the trimmed V and J ends, which lost 0 bases and 0 bases, there was a span of 9 bases. Germline V gives CDR1 WNHNN, CDR2 SYGVQD (reference sequence). This chain's CDR3 is CASSESSGASGNTIYF. The CDR3 DNA reads TGCGCCAGCAGTGAGTCTTCTGGGGCCTCTGGAAACACCATATATTTT.

The rearrangement links TRBV5-8 to TRBJ1-5; D call uncertain. The CDR3 has 16 residues. The V gene's germline CDR1 is SGHTS and CDR2 YDEGEE. Trimming stripped 3 bases from V and 0 bases from J, with 13 bases between. The CDR3 loop reads CASSSDGSYSNQPQHF. The CDR3 DNA is TGTGCCAGCAGCTCGGACGGGAGTTATAGCAATCAGCCCCAGCATTTT.

The chain recombines TRBV3-1 (or the pseudogene TRBV3-2) with TRBJ1-2, with D unclear. Germline-derived CDR1 and CDR2 are LGHDT and YNNKEL (reference sequence). The CDR3 loop spans 15 amino acids. Trimming pared 5 bases from V and 7 bases from J, leaving 20 bases between. This CDR3 is CASSNGPEAVFGYTF. DNA for the CDR3: TGTGCCAGCAGCAATGGTCCCGAAGCGGTATTTGGCTACACCTTC.

The chain combines TRBV11-2 with TRBJ1-2; maybe TRBD1 (6 bases). CDR3 length equals 15 residues. CDR1 is SGHAT and CDR2 is FQNNGV in the germline V gene. V lost 5 bases and J lost 4, with 17 bases in between. CDR3: CASSPTLQGAYGYTF. The CDR3 DNA follows: TGTGCCAGCAGCCCAACCCTACAGGGAGCCTATGGCTACACCTTC.

The V gene is TRBV18, the J gene TRBJ1-1; D remains ambiguous. Germline V gives CDR1 KGHSH, CDR2 LQKENI. The CDR3 spans 14 residues. Trimming cost V 7 bases and J 0 bases, with 12 bases left between them. As DNA, the CDR3 is TGTGCCAGCTTCTCGGAGCTCATGAACACTGAAGCTTTCTTT. Translated: CASFSELMNTEAFF.

The chain couples TRBV5-1 to TRBJ1-3; no clear D gene. The CDR3 consists of 15 residues. Germline V CDR1 and CDR2: SGHRS, YFSETQ. V lost 0 bases, J lost 1 base, and 8 bases lay in between. Written as DNA, the CDR3 is TGCGCCAGCAGCTTGGCTGGGCTGTCTGGAAACACCATATATTTT. Its translation is CASSLAGLSGNTIYF.

V gene TRBV5-1 combines with J gene TRBJ2-6; D possibly corresponds to TRBD1 (6 bases). V was cut by 0 bases and J by 0 bases, with 13 bases left in between. The length of the CDR3 is 18 residues. Per the germline V gene, CDR1 is SGHRS and CDR2 is YFSETQ. The CDR3 DNA is TGCGCCAGCAGCTTGGGCCCGGACAGAAACTCTGGGGCCAACGTCCTGACTTTC. Translation: CASSLGPDRNSGANVLTF.

This chain joins TRBV20-1 and TRBJ1-2; TRBD1 is a possible D gene (5 bases). This CDR3 comprises 11 residues. Looked up from germline, CDR1 is DFQATT and CDR2 is SNEGSKA (reference sequence). Trimming left V 0 bases short and J 8 bases short, with 7 bases between. In DNA, the CDR3 is TGCAGTGCTAGAGACAGGGTGGGCTACACCTTC. It codes for CSARDRVGYTF.

This clone was recorded a few times. The V and J genes are TRBV9 and TRBJ1-5, with 7 bases lining up with TRBD1. The CDR3 is 14 amino acids. Germline assignment: CDR1 SGDLS and CDR2 YYNGEE. The V gene end was trimmed by 3 bases and the J gene end by 6 bases; junction bases not matched to a gene: 6. The CDR3 nucleotides read TGTGCCAGCAGCGAGGGGGCAGGGCTTCAGCCCCAGCATTTT. Amino acid sequence: CASSEGAGLQPQHF.

The rearrangement uses TRBV9 and TRBJ2-3, with D maybe TRBD1 (5 bases). This CDR3 has 14 amino acids. V lost 4 bases, J lost 2 bases, and 11 bases lay in between. Germline values: CDR1 SGDLS, CDR2 YYNGEE. The CDR3 bases are TGTGCCAGCAGCCGACAGAGCAACACAGATACGCAGTATTTT. Its protein is CASSRQSNTDTQYF.

The chain is built from TRBV19 and TRBJ2-1; possible D gene TRBD1, 6 bases. Looked up from germline, CDR1 is LNHDA and CDR2 is SQIVND (reference sequence). This CDR3 comprises 14 residues. V lost 5 bases, J lost 10 bases, and 18 bases lay in between. CDR3 sequence (DNA): TGTGCCAGTAGTTTGTTGGCCCGTACAGGGGAGCAGTTCTTC. Protein sequence: CASSLLARTGEQFF. The variable domain in full, with the rest retrieved from reference TRBV19 and TRBJ2-1, is DGGITQSPKYLFRKEGQNVTLSCEQNLNHDAMYWYRQDPGQGLRLIYYSQIVNDFQKGDIAEGYSVSREKKESFPLTVTSAQKNPTAFYLCASSLLARTGEQFFGPGTRLTVL.

This chain links TRBV13 with TRBJ2-2; tentatively, D is TRBD1 (5 bases). Trimming removed 0 bases from V and 5 bases from J, with 13 bases in between. Germline assignment: CDR1 PRHDT and CDR2 FYEKMQ (reference sequence). The CDR3 runs 16 residues. The CDR3 nucleotides are TGTGCCAGCAGCTTAGGCCAGGGAAGAAAAACCGGGGAGCTGTTTTTT. Protein product: CASSLGQGRKTGELFF.